There are a few counts of the clone carrying this TCR beta chain. Profiling relied on immunoSEQ multiplex PCR, and the TCRdb table lists in-frame clones only, not all of them. Counted here are about 93,000 clones, about 85% occurring once; the ten biggest clones make up approximately 15%. The data belong to a study of control samples from healthy donors and cancer patients. The germline V gene has CDR1 MNHEY and CDR2 SVGAGI. Between the trimmed V and J ends, which lost 6 bases and 6 bases, there was a span of 12 bases. This CDR3 is 13 amino acids long. This sequence was found in an older woman in good health. Sequencing was carried out using blood. V and J are TRBV6-5 and TRBJ1-5; maybe TRBD1 (6 bases). The CDR3: CASSRQEGQPQHF. The DNA of the CDR3 is TGTGCCAGCAGCCGACAGGAAGGTCAGCCCCAGCATTTT.